The rows below give T cell receptor beta chains drawn from one sample of a study of blood T cell repertoires in COVID-19. Profiling relied on immunoSEQ multiplex PCR, and the TCRdb table lists in-frame clones only, not all of them. Of 65,000 to 95,000 clones in the sample, roughly 90% were seen once. The sample taken for sequencing was peripheral blood. The receptors stem from a man aged 50 or older with COVID-19, enrolled during active disease. The CDR3 runs from the conserved cysteine through the conserved F or W. A D gene is named only where the DNA matches it firmly.

V,D,J,CDR3,DNA
TRBV15,TRBD2,TRBJ2-1,CATSRAGGHRNEQFF,TGTGCCACCAGCAGAGCGGGAGGGCATAGGAATGAGCAGTTCTTC
TRBV6-2/TRBV6-3,NA,TRBJ2-7,CASSYSKGDSYEQYF,TGTGCCAGCAGTTACTCGAAGGGGGACTCCTACGAGCAGTACTTC
TRBV9,TRBD1,TRBJ1-5,CASSQGDSNQPQHF,TGTGCCAGCAGCCAGGGGGATAGCAATCAGCCCCAGCATTTT
TRBV7-8,NA,TRBJ1-1,CASSVGSGVTEAFF,TGTGCCAGCAGCGTAGGCTCTGGAGTCACTGAAGCTTTCTTT
TRBV11-2,TRBD1,TRBJ1-4,CASSLTDRRVNEKLFF,TGTGCCAGCAGCTTGACGGACAGGCGAGTTAATGAAAAACTGTTTTTT
TRBV24-1,TRBD1,TRBJ1-2,CATSDPDRTGYTF,TGTGCCACCAGTGACCCGGACAGGACCGGCTACACCTTC
TRBV2,TRBD2,TRBJ2-2,CASNQSPGLAGTGELFF,TGTGCCAGCAACCAATCACCGGGACTAGCGGGCACCGGGGAGCTGTTTTTT
TRBV28,NA,TRBJ2-1,CASSLAGASYNEQFF,TGTGCCAGCAGTTTAGCAGGGGCATCCTACAATGAGCAGTTCTTC
TRBV6-5,NA,TRBJ1-2,CASTRTGGYTF,TGTGCCAGCACCAGGACGGGAGGCTACACCTTC
TRBV4-3,TRBD2,TRBJ2-1,CASSQADLSGSLLRGHNEQFF,TGCGCCAGCAGCCAAGCGGACCTTAGCGGGAGCCTTTTGAGGGGTCACAATGAGCAGTTCTTC
TRBV5-1,NA,TRBJ1-1,CASSPGLNTEAFF,TGCGCCAGCAGCCCGGGATTGAACACTGAAGCTTTCTTT